A selection of T cell receptor beta chains follows, all from one sample in a study of blood T cell repertoires in COVID-19. Profiling relied on immunoSEQ multiplex PCR, and the TCRdb table lists in-frame clones only, not all of them. The sample holds some 120,000 clones, 65% to 85% seen once. The material sequenced was peripheral blood. These receptor sequences come from an elderly man with active or convalescent COVID-19. Each CDR3 is given with its conserved first and last residue. Each record gives: D gene, V gene, clone size, J gene, CDR3 DNA, CDR3 protein. The D gene is left open where the match is weak. The size entry is marked missing in some rows and otherwise reads once, few, many or a size class.

d_call: TRBD1
v_call: TRBV5-5
clone_size: -
j_call: TRBJ2-1
cdr3_nt: TGTGCCAGCAGCTGGGGGACAGGTAGCTCCTACAATGAGCAGTTCTTC
cdr3_aa: CASSWGTGSSYNEQFF

d_call: -
v_call: TRBV7-9
clone_size: -
j_call: TRBJ1-6
cdr3_nt: TGTGCCAGCTCCCTCATCGAGGATTCACCCCTCCACTTT
cdr3_aa: CASSLIEDSPLHF

d_call: TRBD1
v_call: TRBV6-5
clone_size: -
j_call: TRBJ2-7
cdr3_nt: TGTGCCAGCAGCCCGACAGGGGGGTCCTACGAGCAGTACTTC
cdr3_aa: CASSPTGGSYEQYF

d_call: TRBD1
v_call: TRBV7-2
clone_size: -
j_call: TRBJ2-7
cdr3_nt: TGTGCCAGCAGCTCTCGGACAGGGGGCGACGAGCAGTACTTC
cdr3_aa: CASSSRTGGDEQYF

d_call: TRBD2
v_call: TRBV18
clone_size: -
j_call: TRBJ2-1
cdr3_nt: TGTGCCAGCTCACCACAAGCAAGCGGGGGGGCAGGAGAGCAGTTCTTC
cdr3_aa: CASSPQASGGAGEQFF

d_call: -
v_call: TRBV28
clone_size: -
j_call: TRBJ2-7
cdr3_nt: TGTGCCAGCAGTTTCGCCAGTTACTCCTACGAGCAGTACTTC
cdr3_aa: CASSFASYSYEQYF

d_call: TRBD1
v_call: TRBV6-4
clone_size: many
j_call: TRBJ1-6
cdr3_nt: TGTGCCAGCAGTGCGACAGGGCTGGGTGATTCACCCCTCCACTTT
cdr3_aa: CASSATGLGDSPLHF

d_call: TRBD1
v_call: TRBV15
clone_size: -
j_call: TRBJ2-7
cdr3_nt: TGTGCCACCAGCAGAGGGTTGGGGACAGGGGAGGAGGAGCAGTACTTC
cdr3_aa: CATSRGLGTGEEEQYF

d_call: TRBD1
v_call: TRBV7-2
clone_size: -
j_call: TRBJ1-4
cdr3_nt: TGTGCCAGCAGCTCGGGACAGTTTAATGAAAAACTGTTTTTT
cdr3_aa: CASSSGQFNEKLFF

d_call: -
v_call: TRBV19
clone_size: -
j_call: TRBJ2-2
cdr3_nt: TGTGCCAGCGCCGGGACAAGGAGCGGGGAGCTGTTTTTT
cdr3_aa: CASAGTRSGELFF

d_call: TRBD1
v_call: TRBV7-9
clone_size: -
j_call: TRBJ2-5
cdr3_nt: TGTGCCAGCAGCGCTTTGACAGGGTTCCAAGAGACCCAGTACTTC
cdr3_aa: CASSALTGFQETQYF

d_call: TRBD1
v_call: TRBV2
clone_size: -
j_call: TRBJ2-1
cdr3_nt: TGTGCCAGCAGAGACCGGACAGGGGAGCTCAATGAGCAGTTCTTC
cdr3_aa: CASRDRTGELNEQFF

d_call: -
v_call: TRBV4-3
clone_size: once
j_call: TRBJ1-4
cdr3_nt: TGCGCCAGCAGCCGACAGGCCCCAACTAATGAAAAACTGTTTTTT
cdr3_aa: CASSRQAPTNEKLFF

d_call: -
v_call: TRBV29-1
clone_size: -
j_call: TRBJ1-4
cdr3_nt: TGCAGCGTTGTCGCGCTTTTACCGAATGAAAAACTGTTTTTT
cdr3_aa: CSVVALLPNEKLFF

d_call: -
v_call: TRBV7-9
clone_size: -
j_call: TRBJ1-1
cdr3_nt: TGTGCCAGCAGCTACACAGGGAACACTGAAGCTTTCTTT
cdr3_aa: CASSYTGNTEAFF

d_call: TRBD1
v_call: TRBV18
clone_size: -
j_call: TRBJ2-5
cdr3_nt: TGTGCCAGCTCACCTGGACAGGGCCGACAAGAGACCCAGTACTTC
cdr3_aa: CASSPGQGRQETQYF

d_call: -
v_call: TRBV2
clone_size: -
j_call: TRBJ2-3
cdr3_nt: TGTGCCAGCAGTGACCAGGGAAGTAGGGCAGATACGCAGTATTTT
cdr3_aa: CASSDQGSRADTQYF

d_call: -
v_call: TRBV9
clone_size: -
j_call: TRBJ1-1
cdr3_nt: TGTGCCAGCAGCGTCTCAGGCAAGTTCACTGAAGCTTTCTTT
cdr3_aa: CASSVSGKFTEAFF

d_call: TRBD1
v_call: TRBV30
clone_size: -
j_call: TRBJ1-4
cdr3_nt: TGTGCCTGGAGCGGGACAGGGGGCCCGACGGAAAAACTGTTTTTT
cdr3_aa: CAWSGTGGPTEKLFF

d_call: -
v_call: TRBV18
clone_size: -
j_call: TRBJ2-1
cdr3_nt: TGTGCCAGCTCACTTCAGGTTGGGGGGGCGAGTAATGAGCAGTTCTTC
cdr3_aa: CASSLQVGGASNEQFF

d_call: -
v_call: TRBV15
clone_size: -
j_call: TRBJ2-5
cdr3_nt: TGTGCCACCAGCAGGAGGACAGACCAAGAGACCCAGTACTTC
cdr3_aa: CATSRRTDQETQYF

d_call: -
v_call: TRBV5-1
clone_size: -
j_call: TRBJ2-2
cdr3_nt: TGCGCCAGCAGCTTGGCGGGACTGGCGAGGACCGGGGAGCTGTTTTTT
cdr3_aa: CASSLAGLARTGELFF

d_call: -
v_call: TRBV5-1
clone_size: -
j_call: TRBJ1-2
cdr3_nt: TGCGCCAGCAGCTTCTTGTCGGGGGTAGAGTATGGCTACACCTTC
cdr3_aa: CASSFLSGVEYGYTF

d_call: TRBD2
v_call: TRBV4-3
clone_size: -
j_call: TRBJ2-3
cdr3_nt: TGCGCCAGCAGCCAAGTCAACGGCGGGGGGGCCGATACGCAGTATTTT
cdr3_aa: CASSQVNGGGADTQYF

d_call: -
v_call: TRBV20-1
clone_size: once
j_call: TRBJ1-2
cdr3_nt: TGCAGTGCTAGTGCGGGGTTTGGCTACACCTTC
cdr3_aa: CSASAGFGYTF

d_call: -
v_call: TRBV5-6
clone_size: -
j_call: TRBJ1-3
cdr3_nt: TGTGCCAGCAGCCTCCCAGAGGGCACAAGCTCTGGAAACACCATATATTTT
cdr3_aa: CASSLPEGTSSGNTIYF

d_call: -
v_call: TRBV7-2
clone_size: -
j_call: TRBJ1-2
cdr3_nt: TGTGCCAGCAGCCAAGCAGGGAACCCGGGTGGCTACACCTTC
cdr3_aa: CASSQAGNPGGYTF

d_call: TRBD1
v_call: TRBV4-1
clone_size: -
j_call: TRBJ2-3
cdr3_nt: TGCGCCAGCAGCCAAGAGACAGGGGTAAGCACAGATACGCAGTATTTT
cdr3_aa: CASSQETGVSTDTQYF

d_call: -
v_call: TRBV4-3
clone_size: -
j_call: TRBJ1-3
cdr3_nt: TGCGCCAGCAGCCAAGATGCGGGGGTTGGGGGAAACACCATATATTTT
cdr3_aa: CASSQDAGVGGNTIYF

d_call: -
v_call: TRBV5-6
clone_size: -
j_call: TRBJ2-7
cdr3_nt: TGTGCCAGCAGCTTGGGACAGTCTTACGAGCAGTACTTC
cdr3_aa: CASSLGQSYEQYF

d_call: -
v_call: TRBV20-1
clone_size: -
j_call: TRBJ1-4
cdr3_nt: TGCAGTGCTAGTCCTTATGCAGGGGATTATGAAAAACTGTTTTTT
cdr3_aa: CSASPYAGDYEKLFF

d_call: -
v_call: TRBV4-3
clone_size: -
j_call: TRBJ1-2
cdr3_nt: TGCGCCAGCAGCCAAGATAGACAGAACTACGGCTACACCTTC
cdr3_aa: CASSQDRQNYGYTF

d_call: TRBD1
v_call: TRBV5-1
clone_size: -
j_call: TRBJ2-2
cdr3_nt: TGCGCCAGCAGCTTCGAGGACAGGAGCGGGGAGCTGTTTTTT
cdr3_aa: CASSFEDRSGELFF

d_call: TRBD1
v_call: TRBV5-4
clone_size: once
j_call: TRBJ1-1
cdr3_nt: TGTGCCAGCAGCGGATACAGGGGGAGGACTGAAGCTTTCTTT
cdr3_aa: CASSGYRGRTEAFF

d_call: TRBD2
v_call: TRBV5-4
clone_size: -
j_call: TRBJ2-1
cdr3_nt: TGTGCCAGCAGCCCCGGGACTAGCGGGGGCCTGAGCTCCTACAATGAGCAGTTCTTC
cdr3_aa: CASSPGTSGGLSSYNEQFF

d_call: TRBD2
v_call: TRBV11-3
clone_size: -
j_call: TRBJ2-3
cdr3_nt: TGTGCCAGCAGCTTGTCCAGCGGGGGATCAGATACGCAGTATTTT
cdr3_aa: CASSLSSGGSDTQYF

d_call: -
v_call: TRBV4-1
clone_size: -
j_call: TRBJ1-5
cdr3_nt: TGCGCCAGCAGCCAAGTGGCAGGCAATCAGCCCCAGCATTTT
cdr3_aa: CASSQVAGNQPQHF

d_call: -
v_call: TRBV24-1
clone_size: once
j_call: TRBJ2-3
cdr3_nt: TGTGCCACCAGTGACCTAGGAGATACGCAGTATTTT
cdr3_aa: CATSDLGDTQYF

d_call: -
v_call: TRBV4-3
clone_size: -
j_call: TRBJ2-2
cdr3_nt: TGCGCCAGCAGCCCTGCCGCTACCCCGAACACCGGGGAGCTGTTTTTT
cdr3_aa: CASSPAATPNTGELFF

d_call: TRBD1
v_call: TRBV19
clone_size: -
j_call: TRBJ1-2
cdr3_nt: TGTGCCAGTAGTATAGTGGGACAGGGGAACTATGGCTACACCTTC
cdr3_aa: CASSIVGQGNYGYTF

d_call: -
v_call: TRBV6-2/TRBV6-3
clone_size: -
j_call: TRBJ1-1
cdr3_nt: TGTGCCAGCAGTAAGATGACAGCATCTTACACTGAAGCTTTCTTT
cdr3_aa: CASSKMTASYTEAFF

d_call: -
v_call: TRBV7-3
clone_size: -
j_call: TRBJ2-3
cdr3_nt: TGTGCCAGCAGCCTATCCGGGACTGGGGCGCAGTATTTT
cdr3_aa: CASSLSGTGAQYF

d_call: -
v_call: TRBV10-3
clone_size: -
j_call: TRBJ2-7
cdr3_nt: TGTGCCATCAGTGACGGGCCCTCAGGGGACGAGCAGTACTTC
cdr3_aa: CAISDGPSGDEQYF

d_call: -
v_call: TRBV2
clone_size: -
j_call: TRBJ2-7
cdr3_nt: TGTGCCAGCAGTGAATCCGTCTCCTACGAGCAGTACTTC
cdr3_aa: CASSESVSYEQYF

d_call: -
v_call: TRBV6-6
clone_size: -
j_call: TRBJ2-1
cdr3_nt: TGTGCCAGCAGTATTCAGGGAAATGAGCAGTTCTTC
cdr3_aa: CASSIQGNEQFF

d_call: -
v_call: TRBV28
clone_size: few
j_call: TRBJ1-1
cdr3_nt: TGTGCCAGCAGTTCCGGCGGGGGCACTGAAGCTTTCTTT
cdr3_aa: CASSSGGGTEAFF

d_call: -
v_call: TRBV25-1
clone_size: -
j_call: TRBJ2-5
cdr3_nt: TGTGCCAGCAGTGCAGCAGGGGAAGAGACCCAGTACTTC
cdr3_aa: CASSAAGEETQYF

d_call: TRBD2
v_call: TRBV9
clone_size: -
j_call: TRBJ2-2
cdr3_nt: TGTGCCAGCAGCGTACGTGGAGGGGCTAGCGGGGGCCTGAACACCGGGGAGCTGTTTTTT
cdr3_aa: CASSVRGGASGGLNTGELFF

d_call: TRBD1
v_call: TRBV6-5
clone_size: -
j_call: TRBJ2-7
cdr3_nt: TGTGCCAGCAGTTACACCGGGACAGTTAGCTCCTACGAGCAGTACTTC
cdr3_aa: CASSYTGTVSSYEQYF

d_call: -
v_call: TRBV3-1/TRBV3-2
clone_size: -
j_call: TRBJ1-1
cdr3_nt: TGTGCCAGCAGCCAAGGGGGGGTTAAAGCTTTCTTT
cdr3_aa: CASSQGGVKAFF

d_call: TRBD2
v_call: TRBV4-1
clone_size: -
j_call: TRBJ2-1
cdr3_nt: TGCGCCAGCAGCCAGACTAGCGGGGGGACACGCTACAATGAGCAGTTCTTC
cdr3_aa: CASSQTSGGTRYNEQFF

d_call: -
v_call: TRBV27
clone_size: -
j_call: TRBJ2-5
cdr3_nt: TGTGCCAGCAGTTTCCGCTACCTAGAGACCCAGTACTTC
cdr3_aa: CASSFRYLETQYF

d_call: TRBD2
v_call: TRBV6-1
clone_size: few
j_call: TRBJ2-7
cdr3_nt: TGTGCCAGCAGTGAATGGAGCGGGGGCGAGCAGTACTTC
cdr3_aa: CASSEWSGGEQYF